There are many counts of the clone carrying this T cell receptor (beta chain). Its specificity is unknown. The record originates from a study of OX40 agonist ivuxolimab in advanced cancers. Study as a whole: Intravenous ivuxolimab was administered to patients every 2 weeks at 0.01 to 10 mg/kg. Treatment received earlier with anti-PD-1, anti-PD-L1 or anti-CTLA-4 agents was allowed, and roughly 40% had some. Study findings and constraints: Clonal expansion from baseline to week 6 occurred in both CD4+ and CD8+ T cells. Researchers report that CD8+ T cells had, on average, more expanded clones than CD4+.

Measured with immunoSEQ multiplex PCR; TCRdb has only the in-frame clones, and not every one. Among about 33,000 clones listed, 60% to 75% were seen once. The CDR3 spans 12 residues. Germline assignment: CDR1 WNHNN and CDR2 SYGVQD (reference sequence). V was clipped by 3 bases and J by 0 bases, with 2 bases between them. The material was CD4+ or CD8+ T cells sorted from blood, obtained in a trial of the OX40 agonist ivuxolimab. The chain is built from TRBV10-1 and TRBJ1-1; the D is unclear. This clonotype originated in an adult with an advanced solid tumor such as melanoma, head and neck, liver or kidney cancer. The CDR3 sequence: CASSDVNTEAFF. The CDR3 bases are TGCGCCAGCAGTGATGTGAACACTGAAGCTTTCTTT.